This passage covers 20 T cell receptor beta chains from one sample sequenced in a study of type 1 regulatory T cells. In TCRdb, the reads were re-called with MiXCR into one record per CDR3 protein. The sample has about 14,000 distinct CDR3 sequences; roughly an eighth are singletons. The antigens these receptors bind are not known. The material sequenced was cultured T cells, either the whole culture or a sorted T cell fraction (not recorded which). These receptors were obtained from a human donor in good health.

This clonotype showed up many times. The chain combines TRBV5-1 with TRBJ2-2; 7 bases align to TRBD1. V was pared by 3 bases and J by 1 base, with 6 bases of the junction left unmatched. The CDR3 has 16 residues. The V gene's germline CDR1 is SGHRS and CDR2 YFSETQ. The CDR3 sequence is CASSSGTVLNTGELFF. The CDR3 region has the DNA TGCGCCAGCAGCTCCGGGACAGTCCTGAACACCGGGGAGCTGTTTTTT.

This clonotype was counted at least ten times. This chain links TRBV27 with TRBJ2-7; possibly TRBD2 for D (6 bases). The CDR3 is 15 amino acids. The germline V and J ends were trimmed by 3 bases and 3 bases, with 15 bases remaining between them. The germline CDR1 and CDR2 sequences are MNHEY and SMNVEV (reference sequence). CDR3 sequence reads: CASSLNGAGSYEQYF. The CDR3 DNA reads as TGTGCCAGCAGTTTGAACGGAGCGGGTAGCTACGAGCAGTACTTC.

Ten or more counts support this clonotype. The chain links TRBV15 to TRBJ1-1, with unresolved D. V lost 5 bases and J 0 bases, leaving 7 bases between the germline ends. The germline CDR1 and CDR2 sequences are LNHNV and YYDKDF (reference sequence). The CDR3 consists of 13 residues. The CDR3 DNA is TGTGCCACCAGCCTCGACATGAACACTGAAGCTTTCTTT. This translates into CATSLDMNTEAFF.

In this sample, this clonotype turned up many times. The CDR3 DNA sequence: TGTGCCACCAGCCCGCGGTCCCCCTCCACCAATGAGCAGTTCTTC. This encodes CATSPRSPSTNEQFF. This rearrangement joins TRBV24-1 to TRBJ2-1; D not certain. CDR3 length: 15 residues. V gave up 7 bases and J gave up 6 bases, with 18 bases separating them. Germline lookup yields CDR1 KGHDR and CDR2 SFDVKD.

V is TRBV27 and J is TRBJ1-2; possibly TRBD1 for D (5 bases). V gave up 6 bases and J gave up 5 bases, with 16 bases separating them. CDR3 size: 14 residues. CDR1 is MNHEY, CDR2 SMNVEV, per germline (reference sequence). DNA for the CDR3: TGTGCCAGCAGACCGACCGAGTGGGGGTATGGCTACACCTTC. It translates to CASRPTEWGYGYTF.

In this sample, this clonotype turned up many times. The chain employs TRBV5-1 and TRBJ2-1; D may correspond to TRBD1 or TRBD2 (5 bases each). V was shortened by 3 bases and J by 9 bases, with 16 bases between the two germline ends. CDR3 length equals 14 residues. Germline V gene sequence: CDR1 SGHRS, CDR2 YFSETQ. The CDR3 bases are TGCGCCAGCAGCTGGGCCGGGACCCACAGTGAGCAGTTCTTC. Amino acid sequence: CASSWAGTHSEQFF.

There are many counts of this clonotype. V and J are TRBV2 and TRBJ1-1; possibly TRBD1 for D (5 bases). The CDR3 runs to 15 residues. Trimming left V 8 bases short and J 1 base short, with 17 bases between. CDR1 is SNHLY and CDR2 is FYNNEI in the germline V gene. CDR3 residues: CASSVHGTENTEAFF. The CDR3, as DNA: TGTGCCAGCTCCGTCCACGGGACGGAGAACACTGAAGCTTTCTTT. Looking up the rest from reference TRBV2 and TRBJ1-1 gives the full variable domain: EPEVTQTPSHQVTQMGQEVILRCVPISNHLYFYWYRQILGQKVEFLVSFYNNEISEKSEIFDDQFSVERPDGSNFTLKIRSTKLEDSAMYFCASSVHGTENTEAFFGQGTRLTVV.

This clonotype is medium-sized. This chain links TRBV12-3 or TRBV12-4 with TRBJ2-7, with 8 bases lining up with TRBD2. Unmatched junction bases numbered 8, after V lost 6 bases and J lost 7 bases. This CDR3 spans 13 amino acids. CDR3 amino acids: CASRSSGTREQYF. The CDR3 DNA sequence: TGTGCCAGCAGGTCCTCAGGGACTAGGGAGCAGTACTTC.

Details on this clonotype: A much more abundant neighbour one base away suggests this may be a read error. The chain couples TRBV20-1 to TRBJ1-5, with a possible D match to TRBD1 (6 bases). There are 14 residues in the CDR3. The germline gives CDR1 DFQATT, CDR2 SNEGSKA (reference sequence). The CDR3 coding sequence is TGCAGTGCGATTACAGGGTTGGGCAATCAGCCCCGGCATTTT. It translates to CSAITGLGNQPRHF.

The V gene is TRBV5-1, the J gene TRBJ1-6; perhaps TRBD1 as D (6 bases). V was clipped by 0 bases and J by 10 bases, with 17 bases between them. The CDR3 sequence is 16 residues long. The V gene's germline CDR1 is SGHRS and CDR2 YFSETQ. CDR3 DNA sequence: TGCGCCAGCAGCTTGGAGGGAACAGGGAGTAGCTCACCCCTCCACTTT. This encodes CASSLEGTGSSSPLHF.

In this sample, this clonotype turned up many times. V is TRBV29-1 and J is TRBJ2-3; a weak D match, TRBD1 (6 bases). CDR3 length equals 12 residues. V was pared by 6 bases and J by 5 bases, with 12 bases between. Per germline, CDR1 SQVTM and CDR2 ANQGSEA. CDR3 sequence: CSVDTGIDTQYF. In DNA form, the CDR3 reads TGCAGCGTGGACACAGGGATAGATACGCAGTATTTT.

This rearrangement joins TRBV9 to TRBJ1-1; D not certain. CDR3 length equals 13 residues. The V end lost 7 bases, the J end lost 8 bases, and 18 bases lay between the germline ends. Germline V CDR1 and CDR2: SGDLS, YYNGEE. The CDR3 sequence is CASPGRLRPEAFF. The DNA for the CDR3 is TGTGCCAGCCCCGGTAGGTTGCGGCCCGAAGCTTTCTTT. Combining the CDR3 with reference TRBV9 and TRBJ1-1 gives the whole variable domain DSGVTQTPKHLITATGQRVTLRCSPRSGDLSVYWYQQSLDQGLQFLIQYYNGEERAKGNILERFSAQQFPDLHSELNLSSLELGDSALYFCASPGRLRPEAFFGQGTRLTVV.

The chain carries TRBV7-2 and TRBJ2-1, with unresolved D. Germline assignment: CDR1 SGHTA and CDR2 FQGNSA. Trimming took 7 bases from V and 9 from J, leaving 19 bases between them. The CDR3 extends over 14 amino acids. This chain's CDR3 is CASKVGVVNSEQFF. CDR3 DNA sequence: TGTGCCAGCAAAGTAGGTGTGGTAAACAGTGAGCAGTTCTTC.

This clonotype was seen at least ten times. The chain carries TRBV5-1 and TRBJ2-3, with D possibly TRBD2 on 5 matching bases. Trimming left V 1 base short and J 2 bases short, with 11 bases between. Germline CDR1 reads SGHRS; CDR2 reads YFSETQ. This CDR3 is 15 amino acids long. The CDR3, as DNA: TGCGCCAGCAGCTTGATCCCGGGGTACACAGATACGCAGTATTTT. This sequence encodes CASSLIPGYTDTQYF.

This clonotype has at least ten counts. The rearrangement joins TRBV29-1 to TRBJ2-3; no clear D. Germline V gives CDR1 SQVTM, CDR2 ANQGSEA. The CDR3 contains 13 residues. The ends were cut back, 7 bases at V and 5 bases at J, with 16 bases in the middle. The CDR3 spells CSGVGQAKDTQYF. CDR3 sequence (DNA): TGCAGCGGGGTCGGGCAGGCCAAAGATACGCAGTATTTT.

This clonotype is labeled large (0.1 to 1%). This chain connects TRBV15 to TRBJ1-6; 7 bases align to TRBD1. V lost 5 bases, J lost 14 bases, and 15 bases stayed unmatched. CDR3 length: 15 residues. CDR1 and CDR2 from the germline V gene are LNHNV and YYDKDF (reference sequence). The DNA for the CDR3 is TGTGCCACCAGCCCAGGGGGTTCTACGATCGGGGCCCTCCACTTT. Amino acids: CATSPGGSTIGALHF. Filled out from reference TRBV15 and TRBJ1-6, the complete variable domain reads DAMVIQNPRYQVTQFGKPVTLSCSQTLNHNVMYWYQQKSSQAPKLLFHYYDKDFNNEADTPDNFQSRRPNTSFCFLDIRSPGLGDTAMYLCATSPGGSTIGALHFGNGTRLTVT.

This clonotype occurred many times. The genes are TRBV3-1 and TRBJ1-1, with 8 bases matching TRBD1. The CDR3 spans 15 residues. V was pared by 7 bases and J by 2 bases, with 9 bases of the junction left unmatched. Germline V lookup: CDR1 LGHDT, CDR2 YNNKEL (reference sequence). CDR3 in DNA: TGTGCCAGCACGTACGCGGGGACAGGCAACACTGAAGCTTTCTTT. It specifies CASTYAGTGNTEAFF.

Many counts were recorded for this clonotype. The CDR3 DNA sequence: TGTGCCAGCAACCAACTAGCGGGCCAGGCCACCCAGTACTTC. Its translation is CASNQLAGQATQYF. The V and J genes are TRBV12-3 or TRBV12-4 and TRBJ2-5, with 9 bases identical to TRBD2. The CDR3 spans 14 residues. The V and J ends lost 7 bases and 8 bases, in that order; junction bases with no gene match: 11.

This clonotype is deemed medium-sized. Compared with germline, one end of the junction differs, possibly owing to a read error. The chain carries TRBV7-7 and TRBJ2-5; 8 bases fit TRBD2. Germline CDR1 reads SSHAT; CDR2 reads FNYEAQ (reference sequence). This CDR3 has 14 amino acids. The chain's CDR3 is CASSSSGLQETQYF. The CDR3 bases are TGTGCTAGCAGCTCTAGCGGGCTCCAAGAGACCCAGTACTTC.

This clonotype came up many times. The CDR3 spells CASSQTTTGTEAFF. The CDR3 DNA reads TGTGCCAGCTCACAAACGACCACAGGGACTGAAGCTTTCTTT. The chain couples TRBV18 to TRBJ1-1; D might be TRBD1 (6 bases). This CDR3 is built from 14 residues. Germline V lookup: CDR1 KGHSH, CDR2 LQKENI. Trimming removed 4 bases at V and 5 bases at J, with 14 bases between.